Listed below are T cell receptor beta chains from one sample, sequenced in a study of cytomegalovirus exposure and HLA in healthy donors. Profiled with immunoSEQ multiplex PCR; TCRdb holds only in-frame clones, not every one. Here the sample spans more than 150,000 clones, 75% to 90% being singletons. Sequenced input: PBMCs. The receptors stem from a woman aged 18-29 years in good health and CMV-seronegative. Each CDR3 is given with its conserved first and last residue. A D gene is named only where the DNA matches it firmly. Expanded clones get a size class; other rows say once, few or many, or leave the size out.

d_call | j_call | clone_size | v_call | cdr3_aa | cdr3_nt
TRBD1 | TRBJ2-1 | - | TRBV2 | CASSDRGYYNEQFF | TGTGCCAGCAGTGACAGGGGGTACTACAATGAGCAGTTCTTC
- | TRBJ2-7 | - | TRBV7-6 | CASSGRDSNYEQYF | TGTGCCAGCAGCGGCCGGGACTCAAACTACGAGCAGTACTTC
TRBD1 | TRBJ2-1 | - | TRBV7-9 | CASSPRQGGSYNEQFF | TGTGCCAGCAGCCCCCGACAGGGGGGCTCCTACAATGAGCAGTTCTTC
TRBD1 | TRBJ1-5 | - | TRBV15 | CATSREGDRVQPQHF | TGTGCCACCAGCAGAGAAGGGGACAGGGTTCAGCCCCAGCATTTT
TRBD1 | TRBJ1-5 | - | TRBV7-2 | CASSTDRDQPQHF | TGTGCCAGCAGTACAGACAGGGATCAGCCCCAGCATTTT
- | TRBJ1-2 | - | TRBV16 | CASSQSAGDYGYTF | TGTGCCAGCAGCCAATCGGCCGGGGACTATGGCTACACCTTC
- | TRBJ1-2 | few | TRBV5-1 | CASSLTGIGNYGYTF | TGCGCCAGCAGCTTGACAGGGATCGGAAACTATGGCTACACCTTC
TRBD1 | TRBJ2-3 | - | TRBV9 | CASSVEGQGADTQYF | TGTGCCAGCAGCGTAGAAGGACAGGGGGCGGATACGCAGTATTTT
TRBD2 | TRBJ2-7 | - | TRBV11-2 | CASSPINRASGHDYEQYF | TGTGCCAGCAGCCCTATCAATAGGGCTAGCGGACACGACTACGAGCAGTACTTC
- | TRBJ2-6 | few | TRBV27 | CASSFLAGANVLTF | TGTGCCAGCAGTTTTTTAGCCGGGGCCAACGTCCTGACTTTC
- | TRBJ1-4 | - | TRBV7-2 | CASSLGWGPTPEKLFF | TGTGCCAGCAGCTTAGGGTGGGGCCCCACCCCCGAAAAACTGTTTTTT
- | TRBJ1-4 | - | TRBV2 | CASSDAGVATNEKLFF | TGTGCCAGCAGTGACGCGGGGGTGGCAACTAATGAAAAACTGTTTTTT
TRBD1 | TRBJ2-7 | - | TRBV6-5 | CASRRDSGYEQYF | TGTGCCAGCAGACGGGACAGTGGATACGAGCAGTACTTC
- | TRBJ1-5 | - | TRBV7-9 | CASSFMGAAQPQHF | TGTGCCAGCAGCTTTATGGGAGCTGCTCAGCCCCAGCATTTT
TRBD1 | TRBJ2-6 | - | TRBV28 | CASSGTGTGANVLTF | TGTGCCAGCAGTGGGACAGGGACTGGGGCCAACGTCCTGACTTTC
- | TRBJ2-7 | - | TRBV27 | CASSSPGLPYEQYF | TGTGCCAGCAGTAGCCCCGGACTACCGTACGAGCAGTACTTC
- | TRBJ2-3 | few | TRBV7-8 | CASSFKVTGAVDTQYF | TGTGCCAGCAGCTTTAAAGTAACGGGAGCGGTAGATACGCAGTATTTT
- | TRBJ2-7 | - | TRBV6-1 | CASSQGGTYEQYF | TGTGCCAGCAGTCAGGGGGGCACCTACGAGCAGTACTTC
- | TRBJ2-1 | - | TRBV5-8 | CASSLPRRDWVNEQFF | TGTGCCAGCAGCTTGCCCCGACGGGATTGGGTCAATGAGCAGTTCTTC
- | TRBJ1-5 | - | TRBV9 | CASSPGRAGNQPQHF | TGTGCCAGCAGCCCGGGGAGGGCGGGCAATCAGCCCCAGCATTTT
- | TRBJ2-1 | few | TRBV7-2 | CASSLAETPYNEQFF | TGTGCCAGCAGCTTAGCAGAGACTCCTTACAATGAGCAGTTCTTC
TRBD2 | TRBJ2-3 | - | TRBV30 | CAWSVVGTSGGGLDTQYF | TGTGCCTGGAGTGTAGTGGGGACTAGCGGGGGAGGATTAGATACGCAGTATTTT
- | TRBJ1-3 | - | TRBV6-1 | CASTMTERENTIYF | TGTGCCAGCACTATGACGGAGCGGGAAAACACCATATATTTT
TRBD2 | TRBJ2-7 | - | TRBV2 | CASSATVLADSYEQYF | TGTGCCAGCAGTGCAACCGTACTAGCGGACTCCTACGAGCAGTACTTC
TRBD1 | TRBJ1-5 | few | TRBV5-1 | CASSLGGQATDQPQHF | TGCGCCAGCAGCTTGGGGGGACAGGCGACAGATCAGCCCCAGCATTTT
- | TRBJ1-1 | - | TRBV29-1 | CSGRGTMNTEAFF | TGCAGCGGCCGAGGGACAATGAACACTGAAGCTTTCTTT